These 31 T cell receptor beta chains originate from one sample sequenced in a study of blood T cell repertoires in COVID-19. The method was immunoSEQ multiplex PCR; TCRdb's version includes in-frame clones alone and lacks a portion of them. The sample consists of some 200,000 clones, under 90% of them appearing once. The sample comprised peripheral blood. The receptors originated from a woman older than 75 with active or convalescent COVID-19.

The V call is TRBV28, the J call TRBJ1-1, with D perhaps matching TRBD1 (5 bases). V lost 6 bases and J lost 8, with 25 bases in between. CDR1 is MDHEN and CDR2 is SYDVKM in the germline V gene. The CDR3 spans 16 residues. The CDR3 region has the DNA TGTGCCAGCAGCAGGATAAGGACACTCCGTACGGGCGAAGCTTTCTTT. Translation: CASSRIRTLRTGEAFF. The full variable domain, rest sourced from reference TRBV28 and TRBJ1-1, is DVKVTQSSRYLVKRTGEKVFLECVQDMDHENMFWYRQDPGLGLRLIYFSYDVKMKEKGDIPEGYSVSREKKERFSLILESASTNQTSMYLCASSRIRTLRTGEAFFGQGTRLTVV.

This clone was counted once. CDR3 coding DNA: TGTGCCAGCTCCCCATTCCAAGATACGCAGTATTTT. This translates into CASSPFQDTQYF. The V call is TRBV18, the J call TRBJ2-3; D remains ambiguous. Deletions cut 6 bases from V and 5 bases from J, with 9 bases between. There are 12 residues in the CDR3. Looked up from germline, CDR1 is KGHSH and CDR2 is LQKENI.

The chain joins TRBV6-4 to TRBJ2-1; TRBD1 aligns across 8 bases. V trimming: 4 bases; J trimming: 10 bases; junction bases outside the gene matches: 12. The CDR3 runs 15 residues. The germline gives CDR1 MRHNA, CDR2 SNTAGT. The CDR3 DNA reads as TGTGCCAGCAGTGCTATATGGACAGGGACGACCGAGCAGTTCTTC. This translates into CASSAIWTGTTEQFF.

The table lists this clone with a few counts. The gene calls are TRBV21-1 and TRBJ2-7; the DNA was not used to check the table's D call, TRBD1. TRBV21-1 counts as a pseudogene. CDR3 length: 13 amino acids. The chain's CDR3 is CASSPQGSYEQYF. The CDR3 nucleotides read TGTGCCAGCTCTCCACAGGGTTCCTACGAGCAGTACTTC.

This clone was seen more than once but under ten times. The rearrangement joins TRBV6-4 to TRBJ2-7; D is perhaps TRBD2 (6 bases). Germline CDR1 is MRHNA and CDR2 is SNTAGT. Trimming removed 8 bases at V and 4 bases at J, with 9 bases between. The CDR3 extends over 11 amino acids. CDR3 loop: CASGGGYEQYF. Here the CDR3 DNA reads TGTGCCAGCGGCGGAGGGTACGAGCAGTACTTC.

The V gene is TRBV19, the J gene TRBJ1-2; D perhaps matches TRBD1 (6 bases). The CDR3 has 14 residues. V lost 6 bases, J lost 1 base, and 12 bases lay in between. Germline V gene sequence: CDR1 LNHDA, CDR2 SQIVND (reference sequence). The CDR3 protein is CASSDGTINYGYTF. The CDR3 DNA reads as TGTGCCAGTAGCGACGGGACAATTAACTATGGCTACACCTTC.

V gene TRBV11-2 combines with J gene TRBJ2-2; D ambiguous. CDR1 is SGHAT, CDR2 FQNNGV, per germline. Trimming removed 6 bases from V and 3 bases from J, with 8 bases in between. The CDR3 consists of 13 residues. CDR3 nucleotide sequence: TGTGCCAGCAGTCCTGTCCACACCGGGGAGCTGTTTTTT. Residues: CASSPVHTGELFF.

V and J are TRBV4-1 and TRBJ1-1, with 11 bases that match TRBD1. V lost 6 bases and J lost 4; bases outside the gene matches: 4. Germline V gives CDR1 MGHRA, CDR2 YSYEKL. The CDR3 spans 14 residues. The CDR3 spells CASRLGTGGTEAFF. The DNA of the CDR3 is TGCGCCAGCAGATTAGGGACAGGGGGCACTGAAGCTTTCTTT.

This rearrangement joins TRBV5-1 to TRBJ1-2; TRBD1 matches 8 bases. Germline-derived CDR1 and CDR2 are SGHRS and YFSETQ. V gave up 1 base and J gave up 8 bases; unmatched junction bases: 7. The CDR3 has 14 residues. The CDR3 spells CASSLQGAREGYTF. The CDR3 bases are TGCGCCAGCAGCTTGCAGGGGGCGCGGGAGGGCTACACCTTC.

The V and J genes are TRBV9 and TRBJ1-1, with 7 bases identical to TRBD1. Trimming took 4 bases from V and 5 from J; bases not matched to a gene: 8. This CDR3 region has 14 residues. Looked up from germline, CDR1 is SGDLS and CDR2 is YYNGEE. The DNA of the CDR3 is TGTGCCAGCAGCCCGAGGGGGCGCGATACTGAAGCTTTCTTT. It yields the protein CASSPRGRDTEAFF.

J is TRBJ1-4 and V is TRBV2; D is unresolved. CDR3 length: 14 amino acids. V was trimmed by 5 bases and J by 1 base, leaving 8 bases between them. The germline V gene encodes CDR1 SNHLY and CDR2 FYNNEI. CDR3 sequence (DNA): TGTGCCAGCAGTCCGCGAGAAACTAATGAAAAACTGTTTTTT. The encoded protein is CASSPRETNEKLFF.

This clone was seen a few times. The DNA of the CDR3 is TGTGCCAGTAAAGGACAGGGAGCTAACTATGGCTACACCTTC. Translation gives CASKGQGANYGYTF. The chain couples TRBV19 to TRBJ1-2, with 8 bases aligning to TRBD1. The CDR3 runs to 14 residues. The germline CDR1 and CDR2 sequences are LNHDA and SQIVND (reference sequence). V was clipped by 7 bases and J by 0 bases; unmatched bases: 4.

The rearrangement joins TRBV6-1 to TRBJ2-3; 12 bases fit TRBD2. The V gene end was trimmed by 4 bases and the J gene end by 4 bases; junction bases not matched to a gene: 6. CDR1 is MNHNS and CDR2 is SASEGT in the germline V gene. This CDR3 contains 16 residues. The CDR3 spells CASSAQTSGSADTQYF. The CDR3 DNA reads TGTGCCAGCAGTGCCCAGACTAGCGGGAGCGCAGATACGCAGTATTTT.

CDR3 in amino acids: CASGPRGPNTEAFF. CDR3 DNA sequence: TGCGCCAGCGGGCCCCGCGGGCCGAACACTGAAGCTTTCTTT. This chain joins TRBV5-1 and TRBJ1-1; D is unresolved. The V gene lost 7 bases and the J gene lost 1 base, with 14 bases spanning the gap. CDR1 SGHRS and CDR2 YFSETQ come from the germline V gene. The CDR3 is 14 amino acids.

The gene calls are TRBV10-3 and TRBJ2-2, with TRBD1 identical over 8 bases. Looked up from germline, CDR1 is ENHRY and CDR2 is SYGVKD. J lost 5 bases, V lost 10 bases, and 9 bases had no gene match. This CDR3 comprises 14 residues. The CDR3, as DNA: TGTGCCACCTCGGGACAGGAAAAAACCGGGGAGCTGTTTTTT. It translates to CATSGQEKTGELFF.

The J gene is TRBJ2-3, the V gene TRBV5-1, with 8 bases aligning to TRBD2. Unmatched junction bases numbered 8, after V lost 4 bases and J lost 1 base. This CDR3 region has 16 residues. CDR1 SGHRS and CDR2 YFSETQ come from the germline V gene. CDR3 coding DNA: TGCGCCAGCAGCCCCGGTGAACTAGCGGGCACAGATACGCAGTATTTT. Protein: CASSPGELAGTDTQYF.

The chain joins TRBV11-3 to TRBJ1-1; 8 positions agree with TRBD1. Germline V gene lookup returns CDR1 SGHNT and CDR2 YENEEA. J was trimmed by 5 bases and V by 5 bases; bases with no gene match: 7. The CDR3 sequence is 14 residues long. In DNA form, the CDR3 reads TGTGCCAGCAGCCCACAGACAGGGGAGACTGAAGCTTTCTTT. This codes for CASSPQTGETEAFF.

The J gene is TRBJ1-2, the V gene TRBV3-1 (or the pseudogene TRBV3-2); D not certain. The CDR3 sequence is 11 residues long. Per the germline V gene, CDR1 is LGHDT and CDR2 is YNNKEL (reference sequence). V was cut by 3 bases and J by 4 bases, with 3 bases left in between. The CDR3 region has the DNA TGTGCCAGCAGCCAGGCCTATGGCTACACCTTC. The encoded protein is CASSQAYGYTF.

Remarks on this clone: Other DNA sequences from this sample encode an identical CDR3 as well. This chain uses TRBV6-5 with TRBJ1-5, with a tentative D call TRBD1 (5 bases). The length of the CDR3 is 12 residues. Germline V lookup: CDR1 MNHEY, CDR2 SVGAGI. The germline V and J ends were trimmed by 6 bases and 5 bases, with 8 bases remaining between them. In DNA form, the CDR3 reads TGTGCCAGCAGGCAGGGTGATCAGCCCCAGCATTTT. It yields the protein CASRQGDQPQHF.

Of note for this clone: Different DNA sequences within this sample yield the same CDR3. This chain links TRBV5-1 with TRBJ2-5; perhaps TRBD2 as D (6 bases). From germline, CDR1 is SGHRS and CDR2 YFSETQ. The CDR3 runs 14 residues. V was trimmed by 0 bases and J by 2 bases, leaving 8 bases between them. In nucleotides, the CDR3 is TGCGCCAGCAGCTTGGCCGGGGGACAAGAGACCCAGTACTTC. This gives the protein CASSLAGGQETQYF.

A remark on this clone: Different DNA sequences within this sample yield the same CDR3. This sequence joins TRBV7-2 and TRBJ1-3; D is ambiguous. The germline CDR1 and CDR2 sequences are SGHTA and FQGNSA. The ends were cut back, 2 bases at V and 0 bases at J, with 5 bases in the middle. The CDR3 extends over 14 amino acids. DNA for the CDR3: TGTGCCAGCAGCTTACGGGGCTCTGGAAACACCATATATTTT. Translation: CASSLRGSGNTIYF.

V gene TRBV9 combines with J gene TRBJ2-3; D not certain. Per the germline V gene, CDR1 is SGDLS and CDR2 is YYNGEE. There are 15 residues in the CDR3. V lost 7 bases and J lost 0, with 15 bases in between. CDR3 loop: CASSTSLSSTDTQYF. Written as DNA, the CDR3 is TGTGCCAGCTCAACGTCCCTATCTAGCACAGATACGCAGTATTTT.

This clone was observed a few times. The genes are TRBV27 and TRBJ2-1, with TRBD1 matching 9 bases. The V gene's germline CDR1 is MNHEY and CDR2 SMNVEV (reference sequence). There are 16 residues in the CDR3. V shed 6 bases and J 10 bases; nucleotides not matched to a gene: 16. CDR3 DNA: TGTGCCAGCAGCCCGTGGGACAGGGCATCCGGGGGGGAGCAGTTCTTC. The encoded protein is CASSPWDRASGGEQFF.

The chain recombines TRBV10-3 with TRBJ2-5; 9 bases are a match to TRBD2. V dropped 3 bases and J dropped 0; count of bases not matched to a gene: 2. The germline CDR1 and CDR2 sequences are ENHRY and SYGVKD. The CDR3 length is 15 residues. This CDR3 reads CAISDLAGYQETQYF. The CDR3, as DNA: TGTGCCATCAGTGATCTAGCGGGGTACCAAGAGACCCAGTACTTC.

This clone was picked up one time. The gene calls are TRBV19 and TRBJ2-7; 7 bases are a match to TRBD2. Germline CDR1 and CDR2: LNHDA and SQIVND (reference sequence). This CDR3 has 14 amino acids. The CDR3 loop reads CSPVGSGWSYEQYF. CDR3 coding DNA: TGTTCCCCAGTGGGTAGCGGGTGGTCCTACGAGCAGTACTTC.

The chain uses TRBV12-5 and TRBJ2-1; 8 bases match TRBD2. Per the germline V gene, CDR1 is LGHNT and CDR2 is FRNRAP. The CDR3 consists of 14 residues. Trimming took 3 bases from V and 7 from J; bases not matched to a gene: 5. Here the CDR3 DNA reads TGTGCTAGTGGTTTCGGGGGGGCCGGTAATGAGCAGTTCTTC. This gives the protein CASGFGGAGNEQFF.

This chain connects TRBV18 to TRBJ2-2; weak D call: TRBD1 (5 bases). V was shortened by 5 bases and J by 1 base, with 8 bases between the two germline ends. The CDR3 consists of 14 residues. CDR1 and CDR2 (germline): KGHSH, LQKENI. CDR3 nucleotide sequence: TGTGCCAGCTCATTCGGACAGAACACCGGGGAGCTGTTTTTT. Translated, it gives CASSFGQNTGELFF.

This chain uses TRBV10-3 with TRBJ1-3; D is ambiguous. Trimming stripped 10 bases from V and 0 bases from J, with 13 bases between. The CDR3 is 14 residues long. Germline values: CDR1 ENHRY, CDR2 SYGVKD. Written as DNA, the CDR3 is TGTGCCACCTACGACGGGAGCTCTGGAAACACCATATATTTT. It is translated as CATYDGSSGNTIYF.

The chain joins TRBV5-1 to TRBJ2-3; TRBD1 matches at 9 bases. Germline V CDR1 and CDR2: SGHRS, YFSETQ. The CDR3 loop spans 16 amino acids. J was trimmed by 4 bases and V by 3 bases; bases with no gene match: 9. The CDR3 nucleotides are TGCGCCAGCAGCTCAGGACAGGGGCTTAAATCAGATACGCAGTATTTT. Its translation: CASSSGQGLKSDTQYF.

This chain uses TRBV5-6 with TRBJ2-3; the D gene is possibly TRBD1 (5 bases). In germline, CDR1 is SGHDT, CDR2 YYEEEE. The CDR3 totals 15 residues. V was cut by 4 bases and J by 0 bases, with 12 bases left in between. CDR3 bases: TGTGCCAGCAGCCTGACAGACAGAAGCACAGATACGCAGTATTTT. It specifies CASSLTDRSTDTQYF. Together with reference TRBV5-6 and TRBJ2-3, the CDR3 gives the full variable domain: DAGVTQSPTHLIKTRGQQVTLRCSPKSGHDTVSWYQQALGQGPQFIFQYYEEEERQRGNFPDRFSGHQFPNYSSELNVNALLLGDSALYLCASSLTDRSTDTQYFGPGTRLTVL.

In its sample, this clone was seen a few times. This chain joins TRBV7-3 and TRBJ2-7, with D unresolved. V was clipped by 8 bases and J by 1 base, with 15 bases between them. The CDR3 runs to 14 residues. Looked up from germline, CDR1 is SGHTA and CDR2 is FQGTGA. The CDR3 protein is CASAPWSFSYEQYF. The CDR3 coding sequence is TGTGCCAGCGCTCCCTGGAGCTTTTCCTACGAGCAGTACTTC.